This T cell receptor beta chain was recovered during a study of T-cell reconstitution after alpha-beta-depleted transplantation in children. Whole-study results and caveats: About two months after transplant, alpha-beta T cells reportedly came from several hundred expanded graft clones. Certain patients had high TCRbeta diversity at day 60, and it came from recipient T cells and thymic progenitors that survived. A year had passed since transplant, and T-cell counts and diversity by then came mostly from newly produced T cells.

With 4 bases removed from V and 5 bases from J, the gap between germline ends came to 14 bases. The CDR3 loop spans 14 amino acids. In germline, CDR1 is SGHRS, CDR2 YFSETQ. Note on this clonotype: What it recognizes is unknown.

A library of TCRbeta sequences, prepared with unique molecular identifiers, was generated. TCRdb re-called the PCR reads through MiXCR, storing one row per CDR3 protein. The sample holds about 980,000 distinct CDR3 sequences; roughly 29% are singletons and the top ten take about 28%. The receptor comes from a boy younger than two who had a stem cell transplant for SCID, so the T cells may come from the graft donor. The chain combines TRBV5-1 with TRBJ2-3; D possibly uses TRBD1 or TRBD2 (5 bases each). The starting material was PBMCs, mostly from graft donor cells, obtained 360 days after TCRalphabeta/CD19-depleted stem cell transplant. CDR3 DNA: TGCGCCAGCAGCGGGGGTGACGGGATAGATACGCAGTATTTT. It encodes CASSGGDGIDTQYF.